This T cell receptor (beta chain) was captured by sequencing in a study of cytomegalovirus exposure and HLA in healthy donors. Clones were sequenced by immunoSEQ multiplex PCR, and TCRdb holds only the in-frame ones, with some missing. Here the sample spans under 110,000 clones, about 87% being singletons. This CDR3 comprises 13 residues. CDR1 and CDR2 (germline): KGHSH, LQKENI. V dropped 6 bases and J dropped 8 bases, with 16 bases sitting between them. This chain uses TRBV18 with TRBJ1-1, with a weak D call TRBD1 (5 bases). Sequenced sample: PBMCs. The clonotype was recovered from a woman under 30 in good health and CMV-seropositive. Here the CDR3 reads CASSPSEPGEAFF. CDR3 DNA sequence: TGTGCCAGCTCTCCCTCCGAGCCAGGGGAAGCTTTCTTT.